The T cell receptor (beta chain) described here comes from a study of CD8 T cells in Susac syndrome. TCR beta from blood CD8+ and CD4+ T cells was sequenced. Relapsing-remitting disease, either stable or active, was present in the treatment-naive patients who were the multiple sclerosis controls. General observations from the study: An acknowledgment was made by the study that its TCR sequencing and HLA analysis involved relatively few individuals.

It was with random hexamers that about 0.45 to 1 ug RNA was reverse transcribed. The amplification used immunoSEQ multiplex PCR on TCR beta CDR3; it spanned 54 Vbeta and 13 Jbeta. Via MiXCR, TCRdb re-called the immunoSEQ multiplex PCR reads, giving one row per CDR3 protein. In the table there are 200,000 to 250,000 distinct CDR3 sequences, around 93% of which are singletons. This CDR3 is built from 15 residues. Germline assignment: CDR1 LNHDA and CDR2 SQIVND (reference sequence). V dropped 4 bases and J dropped 1 base, with 11 bases sitting between them. Of note for this clonotype: The antigen is undetermined.

The TCR originated in a human donor with multiple sclerosis. Sequencing was done on a sample of CD4+ T cells from PBMCs. The rearrangement joins TRBV19 to TRBJ2-1; perhaps TRBD1 as D (6 bases). CDR3 sequence (DNA): TGTGCCAGTAGTAATTCCAGGGGATCCTACAATGAGCAGTTCTTC. This codes for CASSNSRGSYNEQFF.